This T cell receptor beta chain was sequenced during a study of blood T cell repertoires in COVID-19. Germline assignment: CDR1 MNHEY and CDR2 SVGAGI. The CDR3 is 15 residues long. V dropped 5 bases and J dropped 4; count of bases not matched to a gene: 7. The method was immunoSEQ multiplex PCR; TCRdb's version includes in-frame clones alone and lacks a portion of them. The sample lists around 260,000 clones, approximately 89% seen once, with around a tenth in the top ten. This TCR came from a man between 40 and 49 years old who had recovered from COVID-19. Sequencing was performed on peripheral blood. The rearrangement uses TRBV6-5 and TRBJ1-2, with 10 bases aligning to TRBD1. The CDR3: CASSRQGAGTYGYTF. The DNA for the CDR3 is TGTGCCAGCAGTCGACAGGGGGCTGGGACCTATGGCTACACCTTC.